This TCR beta chain was identified in a study of beta chain features in type 1 diabetes. General study findings and limits: Among all four CD4+ subsets, Type 1 diabetes patients had TCRB CDR3s that were moderately but significantly shorter.

This clone was observed a few times. What it recognizes is unknown. Sequencing targeted expressed TCRB transcripts, as all isolated RNA had been reverse transcribed. An average of about 3.5 million reads was obtained for naive, central memory and regulatory T cell samples. Profiled with immunoSEQ multiplex PCR; TCRdb holds only in-frame clones, not every one. In the table there are approximately 130,000 clones, 17% of which are singletons. The CDR3 has 14 amino acids. After removal of 1 base from V and 8 bases from J, the junction contained 4 bases not matched to a gene. In germline, CDR1 is LGHNA, CDR2 YNFKEQ.

The sample consisted of central memory CD4+ T cells from blood. This TCR derives from a man aged 18 to 35 with type 1 diabetes. This chain connects TRBV4-2 to TRBJ2-2, with 7 positions matching TRBD2. Written as DNA, the CDR3 is TGTGCCAGCAGCCAAGCAACTAGCGAAGGGGAGCTGTTTTTT. Translation: CASSQATSEGELFF.